This T cell receptor beta chain comes out of a study of blood T cell repertoires in COVID-19 (dated by TCRdb to the early 2020s). For the study in its entirety: Samples covering the acute and convalescent phases of COVID-19 were provided by collaborators in the United States, Italy and Spain. The prospective study material was composed of cDNA or gDNA derived from T cells, B-cell-depleted T cells, or PBMCs. Deeply sampled blood TCRbeta repertoires from subjects exposed to, actively infected with, or recovered from COVID-19 were included in the dataset. The repertoires were made available in a free public database intended to serve as a resource for research on the immune response to SARS-CoV-2. Samples came from the ongoing ImmuneRACE study (first 160 participants) plus 1,254 subjects from 6 global collaborators. A de-identified subject ID, COVID-19 status, age in years and sex were almost always included in the sample metadata. Where available, HLA class I and class II types were taken from metadata supplied by the sample provider and were not determined by assay-based typing. What the work shows at the level of the full study, not this receptor alone: The amount of clinical and demographic metadata varied by source and participant and was provided uncurated.

CDR1 and CDR2 were assigned from the germline V gene as MDHEN and SYDVKM. V and J are truncated by 2 bases and 0 bases respectively, leaving an intervening sequence of 5 bases. Its CDR3 holds 13 amino acids, cysteine through phenylalanine. CDR3 DNA is the only sequence kept; it has 39 bases, read in frame from the first base. In the prospective study, participants were roughly 18 to 89 years old, resided in about two dozen geographic areas of the United States, and were enrolled through a virtual design. In the prospective study, participants were assigned to cohorts based on the clinical history participants reported in a screening survey and a study questionnaire. Exposed participants had been in contact with someone with a PCR-confirmed or clinician-diagnosed COVID-19 case within 2 weeks of study entry. Mobile phlebotomists in the prospective study collected whole blood, serum and a nasopharyngeal or oropharyngeal swab from every participant. Participants in the prospective study had the option to provide additional blood draws and questionnaires over a roughly 2-month period. Before DNA extraction, blood samples from the prospective study were shipped at room temperature or frozen.

TCRbeta CDR3 regions were amplified from genomic DNA using the immunoSEQ Assay, a bias-controlled multiplex PCR. As for how the authors treated the data: Nucleated cell counts per sample were estimated from amplification of reference gene primers within the assay. To quantify the absolute abundance of each unique TCRbeta CDR3 rearrangement, sequence reads were collapsed and filtered. For each sample, productive Simpson clonality was calculated as the square root of Simpson's diversity index across productive rearrangements. TCRdb obtained this table from immuneACCESS and retained in-frame rearrangements with V and J assigned. These tables miss some clones; where compared with another copy, unresolved V genes account for less than half of the shortfall, and the remainder is unexplained. V, J and clone size reflect that table, while D and trimming were determined from the DNA. For this sample there are fewer than 350,000 clones; approximately 89% appear just once. Less than 3.5% of the sample rests with the top ten.

With respect to this clone: Which antigen it targets is not known. Base quality data are lacking; no much larger clone is found one base away. The same CDR3 can be traced to other DNA sequences in this sample.

The sequence joins TRBV28 to TRBJ2-7; the D segment cannot be called with confidence. Sample: PBMCs or T cells enriched from blood (not recorded which). This receptor was obtained from a man aged 40-49 years who had been exposed to COVID-19. The nucleotides are TGTGCCAGCAGTTTAGGTAGCTCCTACGAGCAGTACTTC. This codes for CASSLGSSYEQYF.